The clone carrying this T cell receptor (beta chain) was picked up many times. Its antigen is not identified. The TCR cDNA carried a universal primer site and UMIs from 5'RACE template switching. Via MiXCR, TCRdb re-called the 5' RACE reads, giving one row per CDR3 protein. The profile shows about 240,000 distinct CDR3 sequences, about 3.7% of them singletons. J lost 3 bases, V lost 5 bases, and 7 bases had no gene match. Per the germline V gene, CDR1 is SGHRS and CDR2 is YFSETQ. The CDR3 extends over 14 amino acids. This sample was included in a study of T cells after yellow fever vaccination. Study information: Researchers used SMART-Seq v4 Ultra Low Input to prepare fractions that had low cell numbers.

Study-wide findings and caveats: The study re-detected most primary-vaccination clones after the booster (roughly 96% CD4, around 89% CD8).

The sample here was PBMCs, taken 15 days after the yellow fever booster vaccination. The chain recombines TRBV5-1 with TRBJ1-1; 7 nucleotides match TRBD1. The clonotype originates from a man between 18 and 29 years old who received the YFV17D yellow fever vaccine. The CDR3 nucleotides read TGCGCCAGCAGAGGGGTGAGGGGGCACACTGAAGCTTTCTTT. This encodes CASRGVRGHTEAFF.